What follows describes a single TCR beta chain. This sample was included in a study of neurological immune-mediated disorders. Synthesis of cDNA used 5'RACE (with 10-nucleotide random UMIs). TCRdb re-analysed the 5' RACE reads in MiXCR, keeping a single row per CDR3 protein. The sample records fewer than 20,000 distinct CDR3 sequences, under 35% being singletons. The material sequenced was PBMCs. The origin of this receptor is a man aged 45-65 years with HTLV-1-associated myelopathy (HAM/TSP).

CDR3 residues: CASRLTGLQETQYF. The CDR3 DNA follows: TGTGCCAGCAGATTAACAGGGTTACAAGAGACCCAGTACTTC. The V and J genes are TRBV12-3 or TRBV12-4 and TRBJ2-5; D perhaps matches TRBD1 (6 bases). V gave up 6 bases and J gave up 2 bases, with 13 bases separating them. This CDR3 is 14 amino acids long.